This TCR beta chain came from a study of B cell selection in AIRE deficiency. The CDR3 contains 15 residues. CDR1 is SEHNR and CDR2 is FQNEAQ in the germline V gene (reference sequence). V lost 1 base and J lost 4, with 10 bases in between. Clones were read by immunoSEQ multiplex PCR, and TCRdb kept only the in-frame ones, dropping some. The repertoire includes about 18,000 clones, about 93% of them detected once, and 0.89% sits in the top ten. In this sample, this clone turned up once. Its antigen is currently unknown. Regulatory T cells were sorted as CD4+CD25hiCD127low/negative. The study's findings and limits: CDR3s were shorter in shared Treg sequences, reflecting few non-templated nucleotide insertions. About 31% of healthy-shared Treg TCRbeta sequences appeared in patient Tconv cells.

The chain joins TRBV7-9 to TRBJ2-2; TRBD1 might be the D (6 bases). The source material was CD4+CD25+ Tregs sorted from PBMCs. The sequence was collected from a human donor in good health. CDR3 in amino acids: CASSLVGAVTGELFF. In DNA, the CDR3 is TGTGCCAGCAGCTTAGTGGGGGCGGTCACCGGGGAGCTGTTTTTT.